The next 25 T cell receptor beta chains were all read from a single sample in a study of blood T cells in healthy people across ages. Together with a sample-barcoded 5' primer, a J-beta primer mix was included in a second PCR lasting roughly 6 to 12 cycles. TCRdb ran MiXCR on the 5' RACE reads and lists one entry per CDR3 protein. The repertoire consists of around 1,100,000 distinct CDR3 sequences, with roughly two fifths occurring once and the leading ten covering approximately 14%. Sequenced material: blood. Receptors originate from a man aged 18 to 29 in good health.

The V and J genes are TRBV5-6 and TRBJ1-2; D is ambiguous. The germline gives CDR1 SGHDT, CDR2 YYEEEE. The V gene lost 0 bases and the J gene lost 2 bases, with 11 bases spanning the gap. The CDR3 spans 15 residues. CDR3 residues: CASSLGRLRNYGYTF. The CDR3 DNA reads as TGTGCCAGCAGCTTGGGAAGGCTTAGGAACTATGGCTACACCTTC.

This chain connects TRBV20-1 to TRBJ2-1; D call uncertain. The CDR3 has 14 amino acids. V dropped 2 bases and J dropped 0 bases, with 8 bases sitting between them. CDR1 and CDR2 from the germline V gene are DFQATT and SNEGSKA (reference sequence). The CDR3 protein is CSARSPNSYNEQFF. The CDR3 DNA is TGCAGTGCTAGATCGCCGAACTCCTACAATGAGCAGTTCTTC.

The chain combines TRBV19 with TRBJ2-1; D tentatively fits TRBD1 or TRBD2 (5 bases each). The length of the CDR3 is 13 residues. Trimming stripped 4 bases from V and 6 bases from J, with 10 bases between. Germline CDR1 is LNHDA and CDR2 is SQIVND (reference sequence). As DNA, the CDR3 is TGTGCCAGTAGTACCGGGACCCTCAATGAGCAGTTCTTC. It is translated as CASSTGTLNEQFF.

About this clonotype itself: Germline and junction disagree at one end, which may indicate a read error. The chain uses TRBV27 and TRBJ2-3; 9 bases line up with TRBD1. The germline CDR1 and CDR2 sequences are MNHEY and SMNVEV (reference sequence). CDR3 length: 15 residues. In DNA, the CDR3 is TGTGCCGGCAGACCGGGACAGGGAAGCGCAGATACGCAGTATTTT. Protein product: CAGRPGQGSADTQYF.

This clonotype was detected a few times. The V gene is TRBV7-2, the J gene TRBJ2-1; either TRBD1 or TRBD2 may supply D (5 bases each). The V gene lost 4 bases and the J gene lost 1 base, with 14 bases spanning the gap. The CDR3 consists of 16 residues. Germline CDR1 and CDR2: SGHTA and FQGNSA. This chain's CDR3 is CASSSAGTDSYNEQFF. The DNA of the CDR3 is TGTGCCAGCAGCTCCGCCGGGACCGATTCCTACAATGAGCAGTTCTTC.

The chain links TRBV27 to TRBJ2-5; D is unclear. Germline loops: CDR1 MNHEY, CDR2 SMNVEV (reference sequence). V lost 0 bases and J 3 bases, leaving 14 bases between the germline ends. The CDR3 consists of 16 residues. CDR3 DNA sequence: TGTGCCAGCAGTTTATCAACCCCTAAAAGAGAAGAGACCCAGTACTTC. Encoded protein: CASSLSTPKREETQYF.

The chain couples TRBV5-4 to TRBJ2-6; either TRBD1 or TRBD2 may fit D (5 bases each). The CDR3 covers 16 residues. Trimming removed 4 bases from V and 0 bases from J, with 11 bases in between. The germline CDR1 and CDR2 sequences are SGHNT and YYREEE (reference sequence). As DNA, the CDR3 is TGTGCCAGCAGCCCGGGACCGTTCTCTGGGGCCAACGTCCTGACTTTC. Translation gives CASSPGPFSGANVLTF.

This chain links TRBV7-3 with TRBJ2-2; no clear D gene. The CDR3 length is 16 residues. Per germline, CDR1 SGHTA and CDR2 FQGTGA. The V end was cut by 1 base, the J end by 0 bases, with 9 bases between. The CDR3 sequence: CASSLKMTANTGELFF. CDR3 DNA: TGTGCCAGCAGCTTAAAAATGACGGCGAACACCGGGGAGCTGTTTTTT.

The chain combines TRBV13 with TRBJ2-1; D not resolved. The J call is uncertain, as TRBJ2-7 better fits the DNA end. This CDR3 contains 13 residues. Germline V gives CDR1 PRHDT, CDR2 FYEKMQ (reference sequence). CDR3 sequence: CASSLDLSNEQYF. The DNA for the CDR3 is TGTGCCAGCAGCTTAGATCTATCCAATGAGCAGTACTTC.

The gene calls are TRBV27 and TRBJ2-1, with a possible D match to TRBD2 (5 bases). The CDR3 runs 15 residues. V was shortened by 2 bases and J by 3 bases, with 11 bases between the two germline ends. Germline V gene sequence: CDR1 MNHEY, CDR2 SMNVEV (reference sequence). The CDR3 loop reads CASSLDERFYNEQFF. The CDR3 DNA reads TGTGCCAGCAGTTTAGACGAGCGGTTCTACAATGAGCAGTTCTTC.

The V gene is TRBV2, the J gene TRBJ1-2; D is possibly TRBD1 (5 bases). The CDR3 extends over 12 amino acids. Trimming took off 11 bases at V and 5 bases at J, with 15 bases between the two ends. Germline CDR1 SNHLY, CDR2 FYNNEI. In nucleotides, the CDR3 is TGTGCCGGGGACCAGGGACGGTATGGCTACACCTTC. It specifies CAGDQGRYGYTF.

There are a few counts of this clonotype. The chain is built from TRBV4-2 and TRBJ2-2; D perhaps matches TRBD2 (5 bases). Between the trimmed V and J ends, which lost 1 base and 0 bases, there was a span of 12 bases. CDR1 is LGHNA and CDR2 is YNFKEQ in the germline V gene. The length of the CDR3 is 17 residues. CDR3 amino acids: CASSQGLQHSNTGELFF. The DNA for the CDR3 is TGTGCCAGCAGCCAAGGACTACAGCATTCGAACACCGGGGAGCTGTTTTTT.

V is TRBV5-1 and J is TRBJ2-1, with 12 positions matching TRBD2. This CDR3 comprises 15 residues. The trim removed 4 bases at V and 7 bases at J, leaving 6 bases unmatched. Germline CDR1 and CDR2: SGHRS and YFSETQ. CDR3 sequence reads: CASSPTSGGINEQFF. CDR3 DNA sequence: TGCGCCAGCAGCCCAACTAGCGGGGGGATAAATGAGCAGTTCTTC.

This clonotype was picked up many times. The chain combines TRBV11-1 with TRBJ1-2; a possible D gene is TRBD1 (5 bases). In germline, CDR1 is SGHAT, CDR2 FQDESV (reference sequence). The V end was cut by 3 bases, the J end by 4 bases, with 6 bases between. The CDR3 has 12 amino acids. CDR3 sequence reads: CASSFTGYGYTF. The DNA for the CDR3 is TGTGCCAGCAGCTTCACAGGCTATGGCTACACCTTC. The entire variable domain, with the rest obtained from reference TRBV11-1 and TRBJ1-2, is as follows: EAEVAQSPRYKITEKSQAVAFWCDPISGHATLYWYRQILGQGPELLVQFQDESVVDDSQLPKDRFSAERLKGVDSTLKIQPAELGDSAMYLCASSFTGYGYTFGSGTRLTVV.

This CDR3 reads CASRRGSTGELFF. In DNA, the CDR3 is TGTGCCAGCAGACGGGGAAGCACCGGGGAGCTGTTTTTT. The rearrangement links TRBV27 to TRBJ2-2; TRBD2 is a possible D gene (5 bases). The germline V gene has CDR1 MNHEY and CDR2 SMNVEV (reference sequence). The CDR3 has 13 amino acids. V was pared by 6 bases and J by 4 bases, with 9 bases between.

The rearrangement uses TRBV20-1 and TRBJ1-2, with TRBD1 matching 7 bases. Trimming took 1 base from V and 1 from J; bases not matched to a gene: 15. There are 18 residues in the CDR3. Germline V CDR1 and CDR2: DFQATT, SNEGSKA (reference sequence). The CDR3 sequence: CSARGPQTGLEYNYGYTF. The CDR3 DNA sequence: TGCAGTGCTAGAGGACCCCAGACAGGGCTAGAATATAACTATGGCTACACCTTC.

The rearrangement uses TRBV7-8 and TRBJ2-2; D is unresolved. From germline, CDR1 is SGHVS and CDR2 FQNEAQ. This CDR3 is built from 17 residues. Between the trimmed V and J ends, which lost 6 bases and 3 bases, there was a span of 20 bases. The CDR3 DNA follows: TGTGCCAGCAGGCTTAGTGTCACCCGAAAGGACACCGGGGAGCTGTTTTTT. Translated, it gives CASRLSVTRKDTGELFF.

J is TRBJ2-7 and V is TRBV27; 8 positions match TRBD2. Looked up from germline, CDR1 is MNHEY and CDR2 is SMNVEV (reference sequence). CDR3 length equals 18 residues. The V segment lost 1 base and the J segment 7 bases; nucleotides outside the gene matches: 18. CDR3 region: CASSLFGGLAGPNNEQYF. CDR3 bases: TGTGCCAGCAGTTTATTTGGGGGGTTAGCGGGGCCCAACAATGAGCAGTACTTC.

The genes are TRBV20-1 and TRBJ1-5; weak D call: TRBD1 (6 bases). This CDR3 has 12 residues. Trimming removed 5 bases from V and 3 bases from J, with 8 bases in between. Germline V gene lookup returns CDR1 DFQATT and CDR2 SNEGSKA (reference sequence). CDR3 protein: CSAEGVNQPQHF. In nucleotides, the CDR3 is TGCAGTGCTGAGGGGGTCAATCAGCCCCAGCATTTT.

This clonotype turned up a few times. This chain links TRBV2 with TRBJ1-2; TRBD1 might be the D (6 bases). The CDR3 spans 12 residues. Trimming took 7 bases from V and 4 from J, leaving 10 bases between them. Germline V gene data show CDR1 as SNHLY and CDR2 as FYNNEI. The CDR3 here is CASKETGYGYTF. The CDR3 nucleotides read TGTGCCAGCAAGGAGACAGGCTATGGCTACACCTTC.

V usage is TRBV6-2 or TRBV6-3 and J usage is TRBJ2-2; the D gene is possibly TRBD2 (5 bases). This CDR3 has 15 amino acids. V was clipped by 2 bases and J by 4 bases, with 11 bases between them. Germline V lookup: CDR1 MNHEY, CDR2 SVGEGT. The CDR3: CASSYPTSITGELFF. The CDR3 DNA reads as TGTGCCAGCAGTTACCCAACTAGTATCACCGGGGAGCTGTTTTTT.

The rearrangement joins TRBV10-2 to TRBJ2-7; D is uncertain. Per the germline V gene, CDR1 is WSHSY and CDR2 is SAAADI. This CDR3 is 13 amino acids long. The V gene lost 0 bases and the J gene lost 3 bases, with 6 bases spanning the gap. The CDR3 sequence: CASSESTLYEQYF. The CDR3 DNA follows: TGCGCCAGCAGTGAGTCGACCCTCTACGAGCAGTACTTC.

This clonotype has just a few counts. V and J are TRBV2 and TRBJ1-6; tentative D call: TRBD1 (5 bases). Germline-derived CDR1 and CDR2 are SNHLY and FYNNEI. This CDR3 is built from 13 residues. The V gene lost 8 bases and the J gene lost 6 bases, with 11 bases spanning the gap. CDR3 residues: CASLQEINSPLHF. CDR3 nucleotides: TGTGCCAGCTTACAGGAGATTAATTCACCCCTCCACTTT.

The gene calls are TRBV3-1 and TRBJ1-5; D remains unclear. There are 15 residues in the CDR3. The germline CDR1 and CDR2 sequences are LGHDT and YNNKEL (reference sequence). Trimming shortened V by 3 bases and J by 3 bases, and 12 bases separated the two germline ends. CDR3 protein: CASSQGSLLNQPQHF. DNA of the CDR3: TGTGCCAGCAGCCAGGGCAGTCTTCTCAATCAGCCCCAGCATTTT.

The chain joins TRBV27 to TRBJ1-1, with 9 bases matching TRBD1. The V gene's germline CDR1 is MNHEY and CDR2 SMNVEV (reference sequence). The CDR3 totals 15 residues. V trimming: 5 bases; J trimming: 2 bases; junction bases outside the gene matches: 6. For the CDR3, the DNA is TGTGCCAGCAGTGCGCGACAGGGGGGAAACACTGAAGCTTTCTTT. This gives the protein CASSARQGGNTEAFF.